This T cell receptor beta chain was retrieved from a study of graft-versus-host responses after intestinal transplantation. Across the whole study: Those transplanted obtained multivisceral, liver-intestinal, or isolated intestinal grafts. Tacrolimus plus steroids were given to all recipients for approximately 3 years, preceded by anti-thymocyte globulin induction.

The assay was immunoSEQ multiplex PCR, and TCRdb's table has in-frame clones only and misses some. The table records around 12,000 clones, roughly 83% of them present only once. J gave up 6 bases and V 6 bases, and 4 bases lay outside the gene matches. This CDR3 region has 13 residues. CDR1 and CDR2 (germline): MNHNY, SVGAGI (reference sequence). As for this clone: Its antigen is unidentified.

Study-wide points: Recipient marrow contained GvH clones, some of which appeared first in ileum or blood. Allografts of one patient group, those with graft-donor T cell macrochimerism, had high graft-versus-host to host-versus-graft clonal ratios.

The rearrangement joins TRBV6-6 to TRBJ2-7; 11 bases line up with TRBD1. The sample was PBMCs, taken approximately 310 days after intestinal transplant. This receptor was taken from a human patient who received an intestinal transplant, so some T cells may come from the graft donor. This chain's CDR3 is CASRDRGRGEQYF. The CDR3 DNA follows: TGTGCCAGCAGGGACAGGGGGCGCGGCGAGCAGTACTTC.